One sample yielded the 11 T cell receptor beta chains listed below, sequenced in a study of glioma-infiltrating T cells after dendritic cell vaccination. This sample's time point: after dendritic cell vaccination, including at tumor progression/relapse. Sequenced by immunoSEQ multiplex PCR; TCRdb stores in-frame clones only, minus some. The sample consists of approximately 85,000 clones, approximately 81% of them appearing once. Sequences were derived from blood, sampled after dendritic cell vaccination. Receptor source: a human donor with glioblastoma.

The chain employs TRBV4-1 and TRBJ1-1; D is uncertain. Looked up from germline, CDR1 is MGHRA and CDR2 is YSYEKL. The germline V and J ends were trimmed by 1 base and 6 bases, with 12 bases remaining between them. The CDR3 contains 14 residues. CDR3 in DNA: TGCGCCAGCAGCCAAGCGCAGGAGCGGTCTGAAGCTTTCTTT. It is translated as CASSQAQERSEAFF.

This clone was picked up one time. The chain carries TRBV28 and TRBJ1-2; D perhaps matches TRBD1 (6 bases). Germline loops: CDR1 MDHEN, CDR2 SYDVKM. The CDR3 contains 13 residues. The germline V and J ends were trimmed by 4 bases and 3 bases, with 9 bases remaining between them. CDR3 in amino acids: CASSSQGDYGYTF. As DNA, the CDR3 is TGTGCCAGCAGTTCACAGGGTGACTATGGCTACACCTTC.

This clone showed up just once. For the CDR3, the DNA is TGTGCCAGCAGTTCGGACAGTCAAGAGACCCAGTACTTC. This sequence encodes CASSSDSQETQYF. The rearrangement uses TRBV27 and TRBJ2-5; TRBD1 might be the D (6 bases). V lost 4 bases and J lost 2, with 8 bases in between. CDR1 and CDR2 from the germline V gene are MNHEY and SMNVEV (reference sequence). This CDR3 is built from 13 residues.

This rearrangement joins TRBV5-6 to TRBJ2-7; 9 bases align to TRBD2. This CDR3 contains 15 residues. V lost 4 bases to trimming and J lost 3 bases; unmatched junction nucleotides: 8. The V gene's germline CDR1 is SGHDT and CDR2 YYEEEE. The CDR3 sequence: CASSTSSGVIYEQYF. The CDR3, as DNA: TGTGCCAGCAGCACATCTAGCGGGGTTATCTACGAGCAGTACTTC.

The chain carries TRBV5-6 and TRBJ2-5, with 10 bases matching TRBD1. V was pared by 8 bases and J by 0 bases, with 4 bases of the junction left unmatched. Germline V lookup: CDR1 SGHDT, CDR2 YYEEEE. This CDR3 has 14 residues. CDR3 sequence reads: CASIDRGHQETQYF. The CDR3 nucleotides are TGTGCCAGTATTGACAGGGGGCACCAAGAGACCCAGTACTTC.

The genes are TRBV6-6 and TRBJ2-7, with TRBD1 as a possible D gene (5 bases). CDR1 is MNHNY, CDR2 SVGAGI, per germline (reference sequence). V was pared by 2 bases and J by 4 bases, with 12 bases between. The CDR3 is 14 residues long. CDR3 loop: CASSYSRVPYEQYF. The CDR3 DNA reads TGTGCCAGCAGTTACAGCAGGGTCCCGTACGAGCAGTACTTC.

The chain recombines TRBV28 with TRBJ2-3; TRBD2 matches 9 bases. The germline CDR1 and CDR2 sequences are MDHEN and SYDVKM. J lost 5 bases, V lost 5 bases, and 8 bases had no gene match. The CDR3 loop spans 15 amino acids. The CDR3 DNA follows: TGTGCCAGCAGTCTCTTAGCGGGAGTGGAAGATACGCAGTATTTT. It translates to CASSLLAGVEDTQYF.

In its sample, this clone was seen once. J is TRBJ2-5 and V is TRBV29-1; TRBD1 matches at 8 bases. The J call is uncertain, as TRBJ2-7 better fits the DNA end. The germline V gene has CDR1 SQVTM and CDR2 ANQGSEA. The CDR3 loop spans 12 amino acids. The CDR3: CSVLDRANEQYF. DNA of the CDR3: TGCAGCGTCCTGGACAGGGCTAACGAGCAGTACTTC.

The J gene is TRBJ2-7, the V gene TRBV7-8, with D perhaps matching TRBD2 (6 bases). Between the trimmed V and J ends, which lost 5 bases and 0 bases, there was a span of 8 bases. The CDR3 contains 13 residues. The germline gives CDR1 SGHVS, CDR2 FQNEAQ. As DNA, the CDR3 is TGTGCCAGCAGCCCGACTAGCTCCTACGAGCAGTACTTC. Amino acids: CASSPTSSYEQYF.

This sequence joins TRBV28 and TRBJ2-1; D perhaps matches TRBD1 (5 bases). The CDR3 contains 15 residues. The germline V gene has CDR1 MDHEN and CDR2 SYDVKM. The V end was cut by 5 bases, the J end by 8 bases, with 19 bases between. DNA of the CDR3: TGTGCCAGCAGTCCCCCCCGGGTGTGGGGCTATGAGCAGTTCTTC. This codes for CASSPPRVWGYEQFF.

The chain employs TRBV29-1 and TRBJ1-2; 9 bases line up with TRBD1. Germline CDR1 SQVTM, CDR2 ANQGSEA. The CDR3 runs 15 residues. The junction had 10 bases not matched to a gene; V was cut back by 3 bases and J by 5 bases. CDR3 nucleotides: TGCAGCGTTGATGGAGGGGGACAGGGAATTTATGGCTACACCTTC. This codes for CSVDGGGQGIYGYTF.